This is a list of T cell receptor beta chains from one sample in a study of control samples from healthy donors and cancer patients. Repertoires were generated with immunoSEQ multiplex PCR, while TCRdb's copy carries only in-frame clones and drops some. Among 170,000 or so clones listed, under 95% were seen once. Sequencing was carried out using blood. The receptors here all came from a woman aged 18-29 years in good health. The CDR3 runs from the conserved cysteine through the conserved F or W. The D gene is left open where the match is weak. Clone size is shown for a subset of rows, as once, few, many or a class of expanded clone.

clone_size	v_call	d_call	j_call	cdr3_nt	cdr3_aa
-	TRBV7-9	-	TRBJ2-2	TGTGCCAGCAGCTTAGCACCGATGACGCAGAGGGAGCTGTTTTTT	CASSLAPMTQRELFF
-	TRBV7-6	TRBD1	TRBJ2-2	TGTGCCAGCAGCTTATTCCGGGACAGGGGAAATACCGGGGAGCTGTTTTTT	CASSLFRDRGNTGELFF
once	TRBV4-3	-	TRBJ1-4	TGCGCCAGCAGCCCCCCTGAAAAACTGTTTTTT	CASSPPEKLFF
once	TRBV7-9	TRBD1	TRBJ1-4	TGTGCCAGCAGCTTATTAGGGGGCGAAAAACTGTTTTTT	CASSLLGGEKLFF
-	TRBV3-1/TRBV3-2	-	TRBJ1-6	TGTGCCAGCAGCGAACTTCGGGCTTATAATTCACCCCTCCACTTT	CASSELRAYNSPLHF
-	TRBV5-6	-	TRBJ2-5	TGTGCCAGCAGCCCCCAAGACAAAGAGACCCAGTACTTC	CASSPQDKETQYF
-	TRBV19	-	TRBJ1-2	TGTGCCAGTAGTATCCTCGGAGAGAACTATGGCTACACCTTC	CASSILGENYGYTF
-	TRBV5-6	-	TRBJ2-7	TGTGCCAGCAGCTTGGTCAGGGATGAGAACGAGCAGTACTTC	CASSLVRDENEQYF
-	TRBV19	-	TRBJ2-7	TGTGCCAGTAGTATGTCCAGGGAACAGGACGAGCAGTACTTC	CASSMSREQDEQYF
-	TRBV5-5	-	TRBJ1-5	TGTGCCAGCAGCCGGGACGAAAGGTGGCAGCCCCAGCATTTT	CASSRDERWQPQHF
few	TRBV11-2	-	TRBJ2-3	TGTGCCAGCAGCTTATTCCAGCCGAATACGCAGTATTTT	CASSLFQPNTQYF
-	TRBV6-5	-	TRBJ2-2	TGTGCCAGCAGTTACTCGCGGAACACCGGGGAGCTGTTTTTT	CASSYSRNTGELFF
-	TRBV5-1	-	TRBJ1-1	TGCGCCAGCAGCTTGGGGGTGCAGAACACTGAAGCTTTCTTT	CASSLGVQNTEAFF
-	TRBV7-8	-	TRBJ1-2	TGTGCCAGCAGCTTAGCGGGTCCGGGGATAGACTATGGCTACACCTTC	CASSLAGPGIDYGYTF
-	TRBV7-3	-	TRBJ1-2	TGTGCCAGCAGCCCTTTTCGAGGGAGCGGCTACACCTTC	CASSPFRGSGYTF
-	TRBV28	-	TRBJ1-2	TGTGCCAGCAGCTTAAGGCCTCCCTTCAGGTACTATGGCTACACCTTC	CASSLRPPFRYYGYTF
-	TRBV7-2	TRBD2	TRBJ2-7	TGTGCCAGCAGCTTCTACCCTAGCGGGAGTGGGTACGAGCAGTACTTC	CASSFYPSGSGYEQYF
once	TRBV4-1	-	TRBJ2-7	TGCGCCAGCAGCCCCTCGACAGTCTCCTACGAGCAGTACTTC	CASSPSTVSYEQYF
-	TRBV7-9	-	TRBJ2-2	TGTGCCAGCAGCCTTGGCAGGGAAGGTGCCGGGGAGCTGTTTTTT	CASSLGREGAGELFF
-	TRBV7-9	-	TRBJ2-3	TGTGCCAGCAGCTTAGGAGGATGGGGGCGTAGCACAGATACGCAGTATTTT	CASSLGGWGRSTDTQYF
-	TRBV6-5	-	TRBJ2-3	TGTGCCAGCAGTCTTCTCACAGATACGCAGTATTTT	CASSLLTDTQYF
-	TRBV7-9	-	TRBJ1-6	TGTGCCAGCAGCTTAGTGGGGGACCTCTATAATTCACCCCTCCACTTT	CASSLVGDLYNSPLHF
-	TRBV5-1	TRBD1	TRBJ1-3	TGCGCCAGCAGCCTGGACAGGACACGAAACACCATATATTTT	CASSLDRTRNTIYF
-	TRBV28	-	TRBJ2-7	TGTGCCAGCAGTGCGACTAGTGGGTACGAGCAGTACTTC	CASSATSGYEQYF
-	TRBV6-5	TRBD1	TRBJ1-5	TGTGCCAGCAGTCCTCCGGGACAGAATCAGCCCCAGCATTTT	CASSPPGQNQPQHF
-	TRBV7-3	TRBD2	TRBJ2-1	TGTGCCAGCACCACGGGGACTAGCGGGGCCAATGAGCAGTTCTTC	CASTTGTSGANEQFF